This entry concerns a single T cell receptor beta chain. Its antigen remains unidentified. TCRdb re-analysed the 5' RACE reads in MiXCR, keeping a single row per CDR3 protein. The table records approximately 530,000 distinct CDR3 sequences, about 22% of them present only once. The sample comes from a study of identical twins. The V end lost 1 base, the J end lost 2 bases, and 12 bases lay between the germline ends. Germline V gene sequence: CDR1 MGHRA, CDR2 YSYEKL. The CDR3 is 15 amino acids. Study-level results: Low generation probability was overrepresented in out-of-frame alpha sequences shared by twins.

Another study also made use of these data, one on yellow fever vaccine responses in identical twins.

The sample was CD4+ T cells sorted from blood. The chain links TRBV4-1 to TRBJ2-7; D is undetermined. This receptor was obtained from a woman aged 18-30 years in good health. The CDR3 here is CASSQGPGLAYEQYF. The CDR3 coding sequence is TGCGCCAGCAGCCAAGGGCCCGGGCTCGCCTACGAGCAGTACTTC.